Following are 29 T cell receptor beta chains from one sample sequenced in a study of post-analysis software for immune sequencing data. Prepared libraries of TCR beta cDNA carried unique molecular identifiers. Via MiXCR, TCRdb re-called the PCR reads, giving one row per CDR3 protein. The table includes hundreds of thousands of distinct CDR3 sequences, over 45% detected once. These receptors' antigens are unknown. Regarding the study as a whole: Relative to controls, patients had a few TRBV segments at higher frequency, with TRBV5-6, TRBV5-1 and TRBV20-1 among these.

Sequenced: blood. The receptors come from a girl aged 2-9 years with multiple sclerosis.

This clonotype was detected a few times. The chain recombines TRBV5-1 with TRBJ1-2, with 7 bases identical to TRBD1. In germline, CDR1 is SGHRS, CDR2 YFSETQ. The CDR3 totals 13 residues. The V gene end was trimmed by 2 bases and the J gene end by 5 bases; junction bases not matched to a gene: 3. CDR3 coding DNA: TGCGCCAGCAGCTTCGGGACAGCTTATGGCTACACCTTC. It encodes CASSFGTAYGYTF.

The chain has TRBV2 and TRBJ1-2; D remains ambiguous. V gave up 6 bases and J gave up 2 bases, with 13 bases separating them. Germline CDR1 is SNHLY and CDR2 is FYNNEI. The CDR3 sequence is 14 residues long. As DNA, the CDR3 is TGTGCCAGCAGCCAAGCCAAGAGAAACTATGGCTACACCTTC. Translation gives CASSQAKRNYGYTF.

The CDR3 sequence: CSDIRQGNYNEQFF. In DNA form, the CDR3 reads TGCAGCGATATCCGACAGGGAAACTACAATGAGCAGTTCTTC. This chain uses TRBV29-1 with TRBJ2-1; 7 bases are shared with TRBD1. Trimming cost V 7 bases and J 3 bases; bases outside gene matches: 9. Germline-derived CDR1 and CDR2 are SQVTM and ANQGSEA. The CDR3 is 14 amino acids.

The chain is built from TRBV24-1 and TRBJ1-1; 12 nucleotides match TRBD1. Germline-derived CDR1 and CDR2 are KGHDR and SFDVKD. The CDR3 is made up of 18 amino acids. The junction had 11 bases not matched to a gene; V was cut back by 4 bases and J by 3 bases. DNA of the CDR3: TGTGCCACCAGTGAGGGTCCGGGACAGGGGGCTCGGTACACTGAAGCTTTCTTT. Its translation: CATSEGPGQGARYTEAFF.

The chain employs TRBV10-3 and TRBJ2-1; the D is unclear. CDR1 is ENHRY and CDR2 is SYGVKD in the germline V gene. This CDR3 contains 17 residues. Trimming left V 4 bases short and J 0 bases short, with 16 bases between. This chain's CDR3 is CAISGSGEISSYNEQFF. CDR3 bases: TGTGCCATCAGTGGATCCGGCGAAATAAGCTCCTACAATGAGCAGTTCTTC.

This clonotype was seen more than once but under ten times. The V call is TRBV29-1, the J call TRBJ2-3, with 7 bases identical to TRBD2. Germline CDR1 SQVTM, CDR2 ANQGSEA. The V segment lost 5 bases and the J segment 0 bases; nucleotides outside the gene matches: 8. The CDR3 consists of 15 residues. CDR3 sequence (DNA): TGCAGCGTTCGGACTAGTGGGACTAGCACAGATACGCAGTATTTT. It translates to CSVRTSGTSTDTQYF.

This clonotype was observed once. The chain joins TRBV20-1 to TRBJ2-1; D perhaps matches TRBD2 (6 bases). V was pared by 0 bases and J by 6 bases, with 9 bases between. Germline loops: CDR1 DFQATT, CDR2 SNEGSKA (reference sequence). The length of the CDR3 is 13 residues. CDR3 in DNA: TGCAGTGCTAGAGATCAACTAGCCAATGAGCAGTTCTTC. It is translated as CSARDQLANEQFF.

The chain combines TRBV10-3 with TRBJ2-1; D perhaps matches TRBD2 (5 bases). The germline V gene has CDR1 ENHRY and CDR2 SYGVKD. V dropped 0 bases and J dropped 9 bases, with 21 bases sitting between them. CDR3 length: 17 residues. The CDR3 region has the DNA TGTGCCATCAGTGAGTCGTCGATGGAGGATCGGTATGGTGAGCAGTTCTTC. Translation: CAISESSMEDRYGEQFF.

V gene TRBV5-1 combines with J gene TRBJ2-3; no definite D call. V lost 3 bases to trimming and J lost 6 bases, with 14 bases between them. CDR1 and CDR2 from the germline V gene are SGHRS and YFSETQ. This CDR3 has 14 amino acids. The CDR3: CASSSGPAEDTQYF. CDR3 in DNA: TGCGCCAGCAGCTCAGGACCCGCCGAGGATACGCAGTATTTT.

A few counts support this clonotype. For the CDR3, the DNA is TGTGCCAGCAGCCTAGGGACTGGGGTCACCAATGAGCAGTTCTTC. The encoded protein is CASSLGTGVTNEQFF. The chain couples TRBV7-3 to TRBJ2-1; possibly TRBD2 for D (6 bases). Germline CDR1 is SGHTA and CDR2 is FQGTGA. The CDR3 runs 15 residues. Deletions cut 5 bases from V and 6 bases from J, with 17 bases between.

The chain employs TRBV5-5 and TRBJ1-2, with 12 bases fitting TRBD1. The V and J ends lost 0 bases and 3 bases, in that order; junction bases with no gene match: 9. This CDR3 spans 18 amino acids. Germline CDR1 and CDR2: SGHKS and YYEKEE (reference sequence). CDR3: CASSLAPGQGARDYGYTF. The DNA for the CDR3 is TGTGCCAGCAGCTTGGCGCCGGGACAGGGGGCGCGGGACTATGGCTACACCTTC.

The gene calls are TRBV27 and TRBJ2-2; D remains ambiguous. This CDR3 comprises 14 residues. Germline V gene sequence: CDR1 MNHEY, CDR2 SMNVEV (reference sequence). The V and J ends lost 5 bases and 4 bases respectively, with 11 bases between them. The CDR3 DNA reads TGTGCCAGCAGTATAACAAGGTTCACCGGGGAGCTGTTTTTT. Translation: CASSITRFTGELFF.

The chain recombines TRBV7-9 with TRBJ1-5; D remains ambiguous. The germline CDR1 and CDR2 sequences are SEHNR and FQNEAQ (reference sequence). Trimming took off 5 bases at V and 4 bases at J, with 12 bases between the two ends. This CDR3 has 14 residues. The CDR3 spells CASSIAVENQPQHF. The CDR3, as DNA: TGTGCCAGCAGCATCGCAGTGGAGAATCAGCCCCAGCATTTT.

The V and J genes are TRBV2 and TRBJ2-7; 7 positions match TRBD1. Looked up from germline, CDR1 is SNHLY and CDR2 is FYNNEI. The CDR3 is made up of 14 amino acids. J was trimmed by 5 bases and V by 4 bases; bases with no gene match: 8. The CDR3 reads CASSGGQVMDEQYF. The CDR3 DNA reads TGTGCCAGCAGTGGAGGACAGGTCATGGACGAGCAGTACTTC.

This clonotype was observed a handful of times. The V and J genes are TRBV6-2 or TRBV6-3 and TRBJ2-7, with 10 bases matching TRBD1. In germline, CDR1 is MNHEY, CDR2 SVGEGT. The V and J ends lost 2 bases and 4 bases, in that order; junction bases with no gene match: 5. The CDR3 contains 15 residues. In DNA form, the CDR3 reads TGTGCCAGCAGTTACGCCGGACAGGGGGGTTACGAGCAGTACTTC. The encoded protein is CASSYAGQGGYEQYF.

The chain is built from TRBV20-1 and TRBJ2-7; no firm D call. This CDR3 has 13 residues. V was trimmed by 6 bases and J by 3 bases, leaving 15 bases between them. Germline V gene lookup returns CDR1 DFQATT and CDR2 SNEGSKA (reference sequence). This chain's CDR3 is CSARYGSLYEQYF. The DNA for the CDR3 is TGCAGTGCCCGCTACGGATCTCTCTACGAGCAGTACTTC.

The chain recombines TRBV7-3 with TRBJ2-5; D not certain. V was pared by 6 bases and J by 2 bases, with 13 bases between. The V gene's germline CDR1 is SGHTA and CDR2 FQGTGA. The CDR3 is made up of 14 amino acids. CDR3 DNA sequence: TGTGCCAGCAGACAGCGCCCCCAACAAGAGACCCAGTACTTC. It is translated as CASRQRPQQETQYF.

The gene calls are TRBV10-3 and TRBJ2-1; TRBD2 agrees at 15 bases. The germline gives CDR1 ENHRY, CDR2 SYGVKD. This CDR3 comprises 16 residues. Trimming cost V 6 bases and J 7 bases; bases outside gene matches: 7. The CDR3 DNA sequence: TGTGCCATCAGCGGATCAGGGACTAGCGGGAGGAATGAGCAGTTCTTC. Translation gives CAISGSGTSGRNEQFF.

CDR3 residues: CASSINPGASSGYTF. The CDR3 bases are TGTGCCAGTAGTATAAATCCGGGGGCGAGCTCTGGCTACACCTTC. This chain uses TRBV19 with TRBJ1-2, with a weak D call TRBD1 (6 bases). The germline CDR1 and CDR2 sequences are LNHDA and SQIVND (reference sequence). The CDR3 is 15 amino acids. V lost 2 bases and J lost 7, with 17 bases in between.

The CDR3 loop is CSVERQGSSYEQYF. The CDR3 DNA reads as TGCAGCGTTGAACGACAGGGGAGCTCCTACGAGCAGTACTTC. The V gene is TRBV29-1, the J gene TRBJ2-7; TRBD1 matches at 8 bases. Germline CDR1 is SQVTM and CDR2 is ANQGSEA. The ends lost 2 bases at V and 0 bases at J; junction bases unmatched: 3. The CDR3 spans 14 residues.

In its sample, this clonotype was seen a few times. The chain uses TRBV20-1 and TRBJ2-7, with D maybe TRBD1 (8 bases). This CDR3 comprises 14 residues. V was pared by 6 bases and J by 7 bases, with 22 bases between. The V gene's germline CDR1 is DFQATT and CDR2 SNEGSKA (reference sequence). The CDR3 coding sequence is TGCAGTGCCGGGAGGACAGGGCCCCTCGGGGAGCAGTACTTC. Protein: CSAGRTGPLGEQYF.

The CDR3 loop reads CSASWGAGTKNIQYF. CDR3 nucleotide sequence: TGCAGTGCTAGTTGGGGGGCGGGGACCAAAAACATTCAGTACTTC. The gene calls are TRBV20-1 and TRBJ2-4; the D call may be TRBD1 or TRBD2 (6 bases each). V was pared by 3 bases and J by 2 bases, with 14 bases between. This CDR3 has 15 amino acids. CDR1 DFQATT and CDR2 SNEGSKA come from the germline V gene (reference sequence).

The chain links TRBV7-8 to TRBJ2-6; the match to TRBD1 covers 7 bases. The CDR3 has 17 residues. V was clipped by 5 bases and J by 4 bases; unmatched bases: 11. Germline values: CDR1 SGHVS, CDR2 FQNEAQ. DNA of the CDR3: TGTGCCAGCAGCCCTAGGGGGCGCAACGCCGGGGCCAACGTCCTGACTTTC. Translated: CASSPRGRNAGANVLTF.

The rearrangement uses TRBV10-1 and TRBJ1-2; D is ambiguous. Trimming shortened V by 0 bases and J by 5 bases, and 10 bases separated the two germline ends. The CDR3 is 14 amino acids. Germline V CDR1 and CDR2: WNHNN, SYGVQD (reference sequence). The CDR3, as DNA: TGCGCCAGCAGTGAGTCGGGCGGCCCATATGGCTACACCTTC. Translation: CASSESGGPYGYTF.

With respect to this clonotype: A junction boundary mismatches the germline segment, possibly from a read error. The chain carries TRBV5-6 and TRBJ1-1; D is unresolved. Germline V gene data show CDR1 as SGHDT and CDR2 as YYEEEE. The CDR3 is made up of 14 amino acids. CDR3 DNA: TGTGCCAACAGCTTTTCCGGGCACAACACTGAAGCTTTCTTT. Translation gives CANSFSGHNTEAFF.

A note on this clonotype: A junction end diverges from the germline sequence, so it may reflect a read error. The chain couples TRBV4-2 to TRBJ2-6; D might be TRBD1 or TRBD2, each matching 5 bases. The germline CDR1 and CDR2 sequences are LGHNA and YNFKEQ. The length of the CDR3 is 15 residues. CDR3 nucleotide sequence: TGTGCCAGCAGCCCTATTTTATCCGGGGCCAACGTCCTGGCTTTC. Protein product: CASSPILSGANVLAF.

This rearrangement joins TRBV6-2 or TRBV6-3 to TRBJ2-5; a weak D match, TRBD1 (5 bases). Matching the DNA end better, TRBJ2-7 makes the J call doubtful. Germline CDR1 reads MNHEY; CDR2 reads SVGEGT. The CDR3 is 15 amino acids. The CDR3 here is CASSRDRAYSYEQYF. The DNA of the CDR3 is TGTGCCAGCAGTCGCGACAGAGCTTACTCCTACGAGCAGTACTTC.

This clonotype was counted a single time. This chain uses TRBV6-4 with TRBJ2-3; 8 bases map to TRBD2. In germline, CDR1 is MRHNA, CDR2 SNTAGT. This CDR3 region has 15 residues. J gave up 3 bases and V 6 bases, and 8 bases lay outside the gene matches. CDR3 sequence (DNA): TGTGCCAGCAGAATCGCGGCTAGCGGGACAGATACGCAGTATTTT. Amino acid sequence: CASRIAASGTDTQYF.

V and J are TRBV7-2 and TRBJ1-1; D gene unclear. Germline V gives CDR1 SGHTA, CDR2 FQGNSA. The CDR3 is 14 amino acids. V was clipped by 6 bases and J by 1 base, with 12 bases between them. CDR3 in amino acids: CASRGPYGNTEAFF. For the CDR3, the DNA is TGTGCCAGCAGGGGCCCTTACGGGAACACTGAAGCTTTCTTT.